The 20 T cell receptor beta chains in this list originate from one sample, sequenced in a study of cytomegalovirus exposure and HLA in healthy donors. The PCR was carried out with 60 Vbeta primers and 13 Jbeta primers. Clones were read by immunoSEQ multiplex PCR, and TCRdb kept only the in-frame ones, dropping some. The table has over 150,000 clones, approximately 77% seen once. Sequenced sample: PBMCs. Receptors were obtained from a male donor in good health and CMV-seropositive.

The chain carries TRBV5-1 and TRBJ2-1; possibly TRBD1 for D (5 bases). Trimming left V 0 bases short and J 10 bases short, with 17 bases between. This CDR3 comprises 15 residues. Germline CDR1 SGHRS, CDR2 YFSETQ. Here the CDR3 DNA reads TGCGCCAGCAGCTTGGTATGGGGTGAGAACAGGGAGCAGTTCTTC. This encodes CASSLVWGENREQFF.

This clone was seen a handful of times. The chain uses TRBV10-3 and TRBJ2-1; D is perhaps TRBD1 (6 bases). V was cut by 0 bases and J by 3 bases, with 12 bases left in between. There are 16 residues in the CDR3. CDR1 ENHRY and CDR2 SYGVKD come from the germline V gene. CDR3 sequence reads: CAISESAIGGYNEQFF. CDR3 in DNA: TGTGCCATCAGTGAGTCGGCTATAGGGGGCTACAATGAGCAGTTCTTC.

The V and J genes are TRBV19 and TRBJ2-7, with 7 bases matching TRBD2. In germline, CDR1 is LNHDA, CDR2 SQIVND (reference sequence). V dropped 3 bases and J dropped 4; count of bases not matched to a gene: 6. CDR3 length: 14 residues. The CDR3 region is CASSMSGNRYEQYF. The CDR3 DNA reads as TGTGCCAGTAGTATGAGCGGGAACAGGTACGAGCAGTACTTC.

This chain uses TRBV9 with TRBJ2-3, with 7 bases identical to TRBD2. Per the germline V gene, CDR1 is SGDLS and CDR2 is YYNGEE. V was clipped by 4 bases and J by 0 bases; unmatched bases: 8. This CDR3 comprises 16 residues. DNA for the CDR3: TGTGCCAGCAGCCCCCTGGGAGGGGTGAGCACAGATACGCAGTATTTT. Translating it yields CASSPLGGVSTDTQYF.

The chain uses TRBV19 and TRBJ1-2, with D maybe TRBD1 (6 bases). V was pared by 6 bases and J by 7 bases, with 15 bases between. This CDR3 comprises 13 residues. The V gene's germline CDR1 is LNHDA and CDR2 SQIVND (reference sequence). This CDR3 is CASRGGGPGGYTF. The DNA of the CDR3 is TGTGCCAGTAGGGGTGGGGGCCCGGGTGGCTACACCTTC.

This chain uses TRBV6-5 with TRBJ1-4; D unresolved. V lost 2 bases to trimming and J lost 4 bases, with 8 bases between them. This CDR3 is built from 14 residues. Germline lookup yields CDR1 MNHEY and CDR2 SVGAGI. As DNA, the CDR3 is TGTGCCAGCAGTTACGTCGGGTTTAATGAAAAACTGTTTTTT. Amino acid sequence: CASSYVGFNEKLFF.

This clone was counted only a few times. This rearrangement joins TRBV6-5 to TRBJ1-2, with D unclear. Per the germline V gene, CDR1 is MNHEY and CDR2 is SVGAGI. There are 14 residues in the CDR3. The V gene lost 0 bases and the J gene lost 2 bases, with 7 bases spanning the gap. The CDR3 DNA is TGTGCCAGCAGTTACTCGGAGCTAAACTATGGCTACACCTTC. This codes for CASSYSELNYGYTF.

The rearrangement links TRBV21-1 to TRBJ1-1; the DNA was not used to check the table's D call, TRBD1. TRBV21-1 is described as a pseudogene. The CDR3 extends over 13 amino acids. The CDR3 here is CASSKGGQGEAFF. The CDR3 nucleotides are TGTGCCAGCAGCAAAGGAGGACAGGGTGAAGCTTTCTTT.

With regard to this clone: The sample has other DNA sequences that encode this CDR3 too. This chain joins TRBV9 and TRBJ1-1, with a tentative D call TRBD1 (5 bases). The CDR3 is 14 amino acids. Trimming cost V 0 bases and J 5 bases, with 11 bases left between them. Germline CDR1 SGDLS, CDR2 YYNGEE. The CDR3 region has the DNA TGTGCCAGCAGCGTAGGGGGGGGTGGGACTGAAGCTTTCTTT. It is translated as CASSVGGGGTEAFF.

The chain carries TRBV6-5 and TRBJ1-2, with 8 bases fitting TRBD1. There are 14 residues in the CDR3. J lost 7 bases, V lost 0 bases, and 4 bases had no gene match. The germline gives CDR1 MNHEY, CDR2 SVGAGI. CDR3 sequence reads: CASSYSPGGSGYTF. The CDR3 DNA sequence: TGTGCCAGCAGTTACTCACCAGGGGGCAGTGGCTACACCTTC.

The chain uses TRBV5-4 and TRBJ1-2; no clear D. CDR3 length: 15 amino acids. Trimming took 0 bases from V and 8 from J, leaving 17 bases between them. The germline V gene has CDR1 SGHNT and CDR2 YYREEE (reference sequence). The CDR3 region is CASSLAPGISGGYTF. CDR3 bases: TGTGCCAGCAGCTTGGCCCCCGGGATCTCGGGGGGCTACACCTTC. The full variable domain, rest sourced from reference TRBV5-4 and TRBJ1-2, is ETGVTQSPTHLIKTRGQQVTLRCSSQSGHNTVSWYQQALGQGPQFIFQYYREEENGRGNFPPRFSGLQFPNYSSELNVNALELDDSALYLCASSLAPGISGGYTFGSGTRLTVV.

Comments on this clone: Sequence at one end of the junction differs from germline and may be a read error. The chain employs TRBV7-9 and TRBJ1-1; D ambiguous. Germline CDR1 reads SEHNR; CDR2 reads FQNEAQ (reference sequence). The length of the CDR3 is 17 residues. The CDR3 DNA sequence: TGTTCCAGCAGCCTCCAACCCCCGGTACCGGTGAACACTGAAGCTTTCTTT. This sequence encodes CSSSLQPPVPVNTEAFF. The entire variable domain, with the rest obtained from reference TRBV7-9 and TRBJ1-1, is as follows: DTGVSQNPRHKITKRGQNVTFRCDPISEHNRLYWYRQTLGQGPEFLTYFQNEAQLEKSRLLSDRFSAERPKGSFSTLEIQRTEQGDSAMYLCSSSLQPPVPVNTEAFFGQGTRLTVV.

The chain couples TRBV7-2 to TRBJ2-7; weak D call: TRBD1 (6 bases). The CDR3 length is 15 residues. CDR1 and CDR2 from the germline V gene are SGHTA and FQGNSA. With 5 bases removed from V and 2 bases from J, the gap between germline ends came to 16 bases. The CDR3 coding sequence is TGTGCCAGCAGCCCACAGGGACCCTATACCTACGAGCAGTACTTC. It encodes CASSPQGPYTYEQYF.

The V and J genes are TRBV6-5 and TRBJ2-5; 7 bases align to TRBD1. J was trimmed by 3 bases and V by 6 bases; bases with no gene match: 4. Germline-derived CDR1 and CDR2 are MNHEY and SVGAGI. This CDR3 comprises 13 residues. CDR3 in amino acids: CASRQGIEETQYF. DNA for the CDR3: TGTGCCAGCAGACAGGGGATTGAAGAGACCCAGTACTTC.

The CDR3 bases are TGTGCCAGCAGTGACTTAACGAGGGTTCGGAACTATGGCTACACCTTC. Translation: CASSDLTRVRNYGYTF. The V gene is TRBV6-1, the J gene TRBJ1-2; D gene uncertain. The CDR3 runs 16 residues. The ends were cut back, 3 bases at V and 2 bases at J, with 16 bases in the middle. Germline CDR1 MNHNS, CDR2 SASEGT.

This chain connects TRBV7-9 to TRBJ2-5; TRBD1 agrees at 10 bases. Germline CDR1 reads SEHNR; CDR2 reads FQNEAQ (reference sequence). This CDR3 is built from 16 residues. The V and J ends lost 1 base and 5 bases, in that order; junction bases with no gene match: 7. DNA of the CDR3: TGTGCCAGCAGCTTAGAGGAGACAGGGGGCGCGGAGACCCAGTACTTC. Its translation: CASSLEETGGAETQYF.

The rearrangement joins TRBV6-5 to TRBJ1-2; D gene ambiguous. Germline V gene sequence: CDR1 MNHEY, CDR2 SVGAGI. V lost 5 bases and J 3 bases, leaving 10 bases between the germline ends. The CDR3 has 13 residues. This CDR3 reads CASSPQEDYGYTF. The CDR3 DNA sequence: TGTGCCAGCAGTCCTCAGGAAGACTATGGCTACACCTTC.

The chain combines TRBV11-2 with TRBJ2-1, with 9 positions matching TRBD2. The V gene's germline CDR1 is SGHAT and CDR2 FQNNGV. V dropped 1 base and J dropped 6; count of bases not matched to a gene: 4. The CDR3 covers 15 residues. CDR3 coding DNA: TGTGCCAGCAGCTTAGGGCTAGCGGGGACCAATGAGCAGTTCTTC. It encodes CASSLGLAGTNEQFF.

The chain employs TRBV25-1 and TRBJ2-7, with 7 bases that match TRBD2. V was clipped by 4 bases and J by 3 bases; unmatched bases: 12. CDR3 length equals 16 residues. The germline V gene has CDR1 MGHDK and CDR2 SYGVNS. The CDR3 nucleotides are TGTGCCAGCAGTGCCATTAAGAAGGGACTACTCTACGAGCAGTACTTC. Its translation: CASSAIKKGLLYEQYF.

The CDR3 sequence: CASSSPNRDEGGELFF. CDR3 in DNA: TGTGCCAGCAGCTCTCCCAACAGGGATGAGGGCGGGGAGCTGTTTTTT. This chain connects TRBV6-6 to TRBJ2-2, with D tentatively TRBD1 (6 bases). The V and J ends lost 6 bases and 7 bases respectively, with 21 bases between them. The CDR3 is 16 residues long. Germline CDR1 reads MNHNY; CDR2 reads SVGAGI (reference sequence).